The 4 T cell receptor beta chains in this list originate from one sample, sequenced in a study of OX40 agonist ivuxolimab in advanced cancers. Library construction relied on the immunoSEQ multiplex PCR assay. TCRdb stores this immuneACCESS table with in-frame sequences only. Part of the clones is absent; in the studies checked, under half of the shortfall reflects unresolved V genes, and no reason is known for the rest. The sample yields 48,000 or so clones; 85% to 90% were counted once. About 45% of the sample comes from the top ten. Here the sequenced sample was CD4+ or CD8+ T cells sorted from blood, taken in a trial of the OX40 agonist ivuxolimab. The receptors originated from an adult with an advanced solid tumor such as melanoma, head and neck, liver or kidney cancer.

The chain couples TRBV5-1 to TRBJ2-7; tentatively, D is TRBD2 (6 bases). This CDR3 comprises 18 residues. Germline V gene data show CDR1 as SGHRS and CDR2 as YFSETQ. The ends were cut back, 0 bases at V and 3 bases at J, with 22 bases in the middle. The CDR3: CASSLARGSGTAYYEQYF. CDR3 in DNA: TGCGCCAGCAGCTTGGCACGAGGATCCGGGACTGCATACTACGAGCAGTACTTC.

V and J are TRBV6-5 and TRBJ2-2; D is unclear. The V and J ends lost 2 bases and 6 bases respectively, with 4 bases between them. CDR1 MNHEY and CDR2 SVGAGI come from the germline V gene. The CDR3 sequence is 12 residues long. The DNA of the CDR3 is TGTGCCAGCAGTTACGGGGCCGGGGAGCTGTTTTTT. Protein product: CASSYGAGELFF.

The chain combines TRBV5-8 with TRBJ2-7, with D perhaps TRBD1 (6 bases). Germline CDR1 reads SGHTS; CDR2 reads YDEGEE. The V and J ends lost 7 bases and 2 bases respectively, with 10 bases between them. This CDR3 spans 12 amino acids. The CDR3 reads CASRDITYEQYF. In DNA, the CDR3 is TGTGCCAGCCGGGACATTACCTACGAGCAGTACTTC.

This chain connects TRBV7-9 to TRBJ2-2; no clear D gene. Germline CDR1 SEHNR, CDR2 FQNEAQ (reference sequence). This CDR3 has 10 residues. Trimming left V 10 bases short and J 7 bases short, with 7 bases between. The CDR3 sequence is CATSSGELFF. As DNA, the CDR3 is TGTGCCACCTCTAGCGGGGAGCTGTTTTTT.